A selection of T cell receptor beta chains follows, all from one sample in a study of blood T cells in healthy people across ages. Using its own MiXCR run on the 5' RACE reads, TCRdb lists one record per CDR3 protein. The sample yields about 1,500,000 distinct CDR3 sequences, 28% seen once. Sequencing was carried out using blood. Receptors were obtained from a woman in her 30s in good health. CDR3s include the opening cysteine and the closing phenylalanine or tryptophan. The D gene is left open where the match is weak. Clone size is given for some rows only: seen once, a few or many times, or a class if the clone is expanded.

cdr3_aa: CASSAGRLGLFF
cdr3_nt: TGCGCCAGCAGCGCAGGCCGTTTGGGGCTGTTCTTC
j_call: TRBJ2-1
d_call: NA
clone_size: many
v_call: TRBV5-1

cdr3_aa: CSVGYAGQGAADTQYF
cdr3_nt: TGCAGCGTTGGATACGCGGGACAGGGGGCTGCAGATACGCAGTATTTT
j_call: TRBJ2-3
d_call: TRBD1
clone_size: few
v_call: TRBV29-1

cdr3_aa: CSAREGQGQETQYF
cdr3_nt: TGCAGTGCGAGGGAGGGACAGGGCCAAGAGACCCAGTACTTC
j_call: TRBJ2-5
d_call: TRBD1
clone_size: many
v_call: TRBV20-1

cdr3_aa: CASSPSSVSDTQYF
cdr3_nt: TGTGCCAGCAGTCCTAGTTCTGTATCAGATACGCAGTATTTT
j_call: TRBJ2-3
d_call: NA
clone_size: NA
v_call: TRBV2

cdr3_aa: CASSAGQTSGMSYNEQFF
cdr3_nt: TGCGCCAGCAGCGCGGGTCAGACTAGCGGGATGTCCTACAATGAGCAGTTCTTC
j_call: TRBJ2-1
d_call: TRBD2
clone_size: NA
v_call: TRBV5-1

cdr3_aa: CASGGQGNYGYTF
cdr3_nt: TGTGCCAGCGGCGGACAGGGGAACTATGGCTACACCTTC
j_call: TRBJ1-2
d_call: TRBD1
clone_size: few
v_call: TRBV2

cdr3_aa: CASSRPDYNEQFF
cdr3_nt: TGTGCCAGCAGTAGGCCAGACTACAATGAGCAGTTCTTC
j_call: TRBJ2-1
d_call: NA
clone_size: NA
v_call: TRBV27

cdr3_aa: CSARLEETQYF
cdr3_nt: TGCAGTGCGCGACTAGAAGAGACCCAGTACTTC
j_call: TRBJ2-5
d_call: NA
clone_size: NA
v_call: TRBV20-1

cdr3_aa: CASSVAAGHYNEQFF
cdr3_nt: TGTGCCAGCAGCGTAGCGGCGGGCCACTACAATGAGCAGTTCTTC
j_call: TRBJ2-1
d_call: NA
clone_size: NA
v_call: TRBV9

cdr3_aa: CAGSPGSAGAGTDTQYF
cdr3_nt: TGTGCCGGCAGCCCTGGGTCCGCGGGAGCAGGGACGGATACGCAGTATTTT
j_call: TRBJ2-3
d_call: TRBD2
clone_size: once
v_call: TRBV7-2

cdr3_aa: CSAITTSGSSYEQYF
cdr3_nt: TGCAGTGCTATCACGACTAGCGGGAGCTCCTACGAGCAGTACTTC
j_call: TRBJ2-7
d_call: TRBD2
clone_size: many
v_call: TRBV20-1

cdr3_aa: CSVGWGPGELFF
cdr3_nt: TGCAGCGTGGGATGGGGGCCCGGGGAGCTGTTTTTT
j_call: TRBJ2-2
d_call: NA
clone_size: few
v_call: TRBV29-1

cdr3_aa: CASSGGGGGANEQFF
cdr3_nt: TGTGCCAGCAGCGGGGGCGGAGGTGGGGCGAATGAGCAGTTCTTC
j_call: TRBJ2-1
d_call: NA
clone_size: NA
v_call: TRBV7-2

cdr3_aa: CASSLIRNSYEQYF
cdr3_nt: TGTGCCAGCAGTTTGATCCGGAATTCCTACGAGCAGTACTTC
j_call: TRBJ2-7
d_call: NA
clone_size: few
v_call: TRBV6-1

cdr3_aa: CASRDYRGGTEAFF
cdr3_nt: TGCGCCAGCCGAGACTACAGGGGAGGCACTGAAGCTTTCTTT
j_call: TRBJ1-1
d_call: TRBD1
clone_size: NA
v_call: TRBV5-1

cdr3_aa: CSASGQAFSSYNEQFF
cdr3_nt: TGCAGTGCTAGCGGGCAGGCCTTTAGCTCCTACAATGAGCAGTTCTTC
j_call: TRBJ2-1
d_call: NA
clone_size: NA
v_call: TRBV20-1

cdr3_aa: CASSPNRVSYEQYF
cdr3_nt: TGTGCCAGCTCACCAAACAGGGTCTCCTACGAGCAGTACTTC
j_call: TRBJ2-7
d_call: NA
clone_size: few
v_call: TRBV18

cdr3_aa: CASWDDRRRDTQYF
cdr3_nt: TGTGCCAGCTGGGATGACCGGCGCAGAGATACGCAGTATTTT
j_call: TRBJ2-3
d_call: NA
clone_size: NA
v_call: TRBV6-2/TRBV6-3

cdr3_aa: CASSDSQGSGYNEQYF
cdr3_nt: TGTGCCAGCAGTGACTCCCAGGGATCGGGTTACAATGAGCAGTACTTC
j_call: TRBJ2-4
d_call: NA
clone_size: few
v_call: TRBV6-4

cdr3_aa: CASSYSTPRGSSNYGYTF
cdr3_nt: TGTGCCAGCAGTTACTCGACACCCAGGGGATCGTCGAACTATGGCTACACCTTC
j_call: TRBJ1-2
d_call: NA
clone_size: NA
v_call: TRBV6-2/TRBV6-3

cdr3_aa: CTTSIWDTTDTQYF
cdr3_nt: TGTACCACCAGCATCTGGGACACCACAGATACGCAGTATTTT
j_call: TRBJ2-3
d_call: NA
clone_size: few
v_call: TRBV15

cdr3_aa: CASSQTADRIYEQYF
cdr3_nt: TGCGCCAGCAGCCAAACAGCCGACAGAATCTACGAGCAGTACTTC
j_call: TRBJ2-7
d_call: NA
clone_size: many
v_call: TRBV4-3

cdr3_aa: CASGSAGTSYNEQFF
cdr3_nt: TGTGCCAGCGGATCCGCCGGGACTAGTTACAATGAGCAGTTCTTC
j_call: TRBJ2-1
d_call: TRBD2
clone_size: NA
v_call: TRBV13

cdr3_aa: CASSQDLDREQFF
cdr3_nt: TGTGCCAGCAGCCAAGATCTAGACCGGGAGCAGTTCTTC
j_call: TRBJ2-1
d_call: NA
clone_size: few
v_call: TRBV5-1

cdr3_aa: CASSCTGNQETQYF
cdr3_nt: TGTGCCAGCAGTTGTACGGGGAACCAAGAGACCCAGTACTTC
j_call: TRBJ2-5
d_call: NA
clone_size: NA
v_call: TRBV27

cdr3_aa: CASTAIGLMNEQFF
cdr3_nt: TGTGCCAGCACCGCCATCGGCCTCATGAATGAGCAGTTCTTC
j_call: TRBJ2-1
d_call: NA
clone_size: NA
v_call: TRBV12-3/TRBV12-4

cdr3_aa: CASSLISSGGNYGYTF
cdr3_nt: TGTGCCAGCAGCCTTATCTCCTCGGGGGGTAACTATGGCTACACCTTC
j_call: TRBJ1-2
d_call: NA
clone_size: NA
v_call: TRBV7-2

cdr3_aa: CASSLGTVRAEKLFF
cdr3_nt: TGTGCCAGTAGTTTAGGGACGGTGCGAGCGGAAAAACTGTTTTTT
j_call: TRBJ1-4
d_call: NA
clone_size: once
v_call: TRBV28

cdr3_aa: CASTAAGLNYGYTF
cdr3_nt: TGTGCCAGCACGGCGGCGGGCCTCAACTATGGCTACACCTTC
j_call: TRBJ1-2
d_call: NA
clone_size: NA
v_call: TRBV2

cdr3_aa: CASSRNLGPETQYF
cdr3_nt: TGTGCCAGCAGCCGGAACCTAGGGCCGGAGACCCAGTACTTC
j_call: TRBJ2-5
d_call: NA
clone_size: few
v_call: TRBV3-1

cdr3_aa: CSAAGLAGSLLSYEQYF
cdr3_nt: TGCAGTGCTGCGGGACTAGCGGGTTCCCTCCTCTCCTACGAGCAGTACTTC
j_call: TRBJ2-7
d_call: TRBD2
clone_size: few
v_call: TRBV20-1

cdr3_aa: CASSQDGRSVGNEQFF
cdr3_nt: TGCGCCAGCAGCCAAGATGGTCGTAGCGTAGGTAATGAGCAGTTCTTC
j_call: TRBJ2-1
d_call: NA
clone_size: NA
v_call: TRBV4-3

cdr3_aa: CASSLRASGGADTQYF
cdr3_nt: TGCGCCAGCAGCCTCCGGGCTAGCGGGGGGGCAGATACGCAGTATTTT
j_call: TRBJ2-3
d_call: TRBD2
clone_size: NA
v_call: TRBV4-1

cdr3_aa: CASSLELRGLDNEQFF
cdr3_nt: TGTGCCAGCAGCTTAGAACTCAGGGGGCTGGACAATGAGCAGTTCTTC
j_call: TRBJ2-1
d_call: TRBD1
clone_size: few
v_call: TRBV7-9

cdr3_aa: CASSRGSSGYGYTF
cdr3_nt: TGTGCCAGCAGCCGAGGGTCATCGGGTTATGGCTACACCTTC
j_call: TRBJ1-2
d_call: NA
clone_size: NA
v_call: TRBV7-6

cdr3_aa: CASRFKQGMNTEAFF
cdr3_nt: TGTGCCAGCAGGTTTAAACAGGGGATGAACACTGAAGCTTTCTTT
j_call: TRBJ1-1
d_call: TRBD1
clone_size: NA
v_call: TRBV12-3/TRBV12-4

cdr3_aa: CASSLRSAGVGEQYF
cdr3_nt: TGTGCCAGCTCACTCCGTTCGGCAGGGGTCGGCGAGCAGTACTTC
j_call: TRBJ2-7
d_call: NA
clone_size: few
v_call: TRBV18

cdr3_aa: CASSPQGATATGANVLTF
cdr3_nt: TGTGCCAGCTCACCCCAAGGGGCAACAGCAACTGGGGCCAACGTCCTGACTTTC
j_call: TRBJ2-6
d_call: NA
clone_size: many
v_call: TRBV18

cdr3_aa: CASSWDRDYNEQFF
cdr3_nt: TGTGCCAGCAGTTGGGACAGGGATTACAATGAGCAGTTCTTC
j_call: TRBJ2-1
d_call: TRBD1
clone_size: NA
v_call: TRBV2

cdr3_aa: CASSRTGPNTEAFF
cdr3_nt: TGTGCCAGCAGCCGGACAGGCCCGAACACTGAAGCTTTCTTT
j_call: TRBJ1-1
d_call: TRBD1
clone_size: many
v_call: TRBV5-1

cdr3_aa: CASSPGRPQETQYF
cdr3_nt: TGTGCCAGCAGCCCGGGACGGCCGCAAGAGACCCAGTACTTC
j_call: TRBJ2-5
d_call: NA
clone_size: NA
v_call: TRBV27

cdr3_aa: CASSYSGRADTQYF
cdr3_nt: TGTGCCAGCAGTTACTCGGGGAGGGCAGATACGCAGTATTTT
j_call: TRBJ2-3
d_call: TRBD2
clone_size: many
v_call: TRBV6-2/TRBV6-3

cdr3_aa: CASSTQSTDTQYF
cdr3_nt: TGTGCCAGCAGCACCCAAAGCACAGATACGCAGTATTTT
j_call: TRBJ2-3
d_call: NA
clone_size: few
v_call: TRBV7-2

cdr3_aa: CASNSAREGLYEQYF
cdr3_nt: TGTGCCAGCAACAGCGCGCGGGAGGGCCTCTACGAGCAGTACTTC
j_call: TRBJ2-7
d_call: TRBD2
clone_size: many
v_call: TRBV7-9